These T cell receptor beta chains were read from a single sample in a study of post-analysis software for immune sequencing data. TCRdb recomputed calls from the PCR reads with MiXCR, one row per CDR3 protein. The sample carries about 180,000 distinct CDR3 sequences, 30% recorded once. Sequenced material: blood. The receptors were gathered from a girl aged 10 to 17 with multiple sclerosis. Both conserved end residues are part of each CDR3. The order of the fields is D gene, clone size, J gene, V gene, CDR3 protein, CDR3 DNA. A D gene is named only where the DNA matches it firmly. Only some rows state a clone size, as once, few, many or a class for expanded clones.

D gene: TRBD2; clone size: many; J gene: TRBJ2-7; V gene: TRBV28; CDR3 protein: CASSRGRAFQYEQYF; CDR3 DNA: TGTGCCAGCAGTCGTGGGAGGGCCTTTCAATACGAGCAGTACTTC
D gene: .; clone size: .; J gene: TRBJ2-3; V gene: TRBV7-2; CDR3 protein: CASSPNGGRTDTQYF; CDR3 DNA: TGTGCCAGCAGCCCCAACGGGGGGCGCACAGATACGCAGTATTTT
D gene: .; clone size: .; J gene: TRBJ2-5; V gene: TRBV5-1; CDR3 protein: CASSLERTSQETQYF; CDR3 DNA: TGCGCCAGCAGCTTGGAGAGGACTTCCCAAGAGACCCAGTACTTC
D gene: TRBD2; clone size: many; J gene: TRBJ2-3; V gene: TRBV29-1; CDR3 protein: CSVLGTRLDTQYF; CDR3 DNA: TGCAGCGTCCTCGGGACTAGGCTGGATACGCAGTATTTT
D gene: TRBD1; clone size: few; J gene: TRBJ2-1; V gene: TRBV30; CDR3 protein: CAWSPGQTYNEQFF; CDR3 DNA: TGTGCCTGGAGTCCGGGACAGACCTACAATGAGCAGTTCTTC
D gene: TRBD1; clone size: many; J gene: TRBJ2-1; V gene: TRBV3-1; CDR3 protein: CASSHSGQGRNEQFF; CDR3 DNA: TGTGCCAGCAGCCACTCGGGACAGGGTAGGAATGAGCAGTTCTTC
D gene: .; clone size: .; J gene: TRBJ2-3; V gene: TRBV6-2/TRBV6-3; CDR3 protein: CASSYSTGWSDTQYF; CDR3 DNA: TGTGCCAGCAGTTACTCTACAGGGTGGTCAGATACGCAGTATTTT
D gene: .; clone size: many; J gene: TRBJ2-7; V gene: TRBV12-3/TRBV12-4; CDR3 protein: CASSLVLDSSYEQYF; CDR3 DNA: TGTGCCAGCAGTTTAGTCTTAGACAGTTCCTACGAGCAGTACTTC
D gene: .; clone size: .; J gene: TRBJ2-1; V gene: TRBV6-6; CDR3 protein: CASTWTGEYDEQFF; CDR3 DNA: TGTGCCAGTACCTGGACGGGAGAATACGATGAGCAGTTCTTC
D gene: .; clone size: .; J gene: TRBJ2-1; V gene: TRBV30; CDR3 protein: CAWSGSSYNEQFF; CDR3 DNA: TGTGCCTGGAGCGGGAGCTCCTACAATGAGCAGTTCTTC
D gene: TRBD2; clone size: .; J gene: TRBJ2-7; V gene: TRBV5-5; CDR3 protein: CASSFGLGGTYEQYF; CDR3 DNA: TGTGCCAGCAGCTTCGGTTTGGGAGGGACCTACGAGCAGTACTTC
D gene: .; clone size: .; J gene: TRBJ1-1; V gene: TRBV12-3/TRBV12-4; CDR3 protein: CASSLVPGTEAFF; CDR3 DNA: TGTGCCAGCAGTTTAGTCCCCGGAACTGAAGCTTTCTTT
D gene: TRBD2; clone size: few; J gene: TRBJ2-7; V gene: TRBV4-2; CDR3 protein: CASSQGPGLAGAVEQYF; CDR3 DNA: TGTGCCAGCAGCCAAGGCCCGGGACTAGCGGGAGCTGTCGAGCAGTACTTC
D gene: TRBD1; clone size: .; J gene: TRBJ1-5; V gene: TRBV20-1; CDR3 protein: CSARDAGPGGSNQPQHF; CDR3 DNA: TGCAGTGCTAGAGATGCGGGGCCAGGGGGGAGCAATCAGCCCCAGCATTTT
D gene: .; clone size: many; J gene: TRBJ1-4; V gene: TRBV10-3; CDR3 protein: CATRDEEKLFF; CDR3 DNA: TGTGCCACCCGGGACGAAGAAAAACTGTTTTTT
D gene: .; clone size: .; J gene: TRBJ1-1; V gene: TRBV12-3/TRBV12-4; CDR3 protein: CASRPDPGSAEAFF; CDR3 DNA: TGTGCCAGCAGGCCGGACCCAGGTAGCGCTGAAGCTTTCTTT
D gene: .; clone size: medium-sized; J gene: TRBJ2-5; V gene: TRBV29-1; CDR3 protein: CSVDDGGETQYF; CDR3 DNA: TGCAGCGTCGATGACGGCGGAGAGACCCAGTACTTC
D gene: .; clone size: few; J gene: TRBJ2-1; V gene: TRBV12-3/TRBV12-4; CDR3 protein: CASRVGRDEQFF; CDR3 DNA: TGTGCCAGCAGGGTCGGTCGGGATGAGCAGTTCTTC
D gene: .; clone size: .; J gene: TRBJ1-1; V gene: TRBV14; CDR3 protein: CASSQEGRGAEAFF; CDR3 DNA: TGTGCCAGCAGCCAAGAGGGGCGGGGCGCTGAAGCTTTCTTT
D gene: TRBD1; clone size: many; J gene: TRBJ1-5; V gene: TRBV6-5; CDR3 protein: CASSYSWDRAQPQHF; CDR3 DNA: TGTGCCAGCAGTTACTCGTGGGACAGGGCCCAGCCCCAGCATTTT
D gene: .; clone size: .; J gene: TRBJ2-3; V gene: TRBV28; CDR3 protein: CASSRSVDTQYF; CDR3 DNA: TGTGCCAGCAGTCGTTCAGTAGATACGCAGTATTTT
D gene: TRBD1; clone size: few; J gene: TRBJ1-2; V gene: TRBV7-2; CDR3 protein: CASSLGQGTLGYTF; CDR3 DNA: TGTGCCAGCAGCTTAGGACAGGGGACCTTGGGCTACACCTTC
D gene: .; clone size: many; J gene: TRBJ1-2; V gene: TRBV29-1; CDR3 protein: CSVGTGRSWGYTF; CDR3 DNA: TGCAGCGTAGGGACGGGCCGCTCGTGGGGCTACACCTTC
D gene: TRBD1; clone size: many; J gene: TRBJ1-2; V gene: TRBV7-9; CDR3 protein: CASSYSGTGTNYGYTF; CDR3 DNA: TGTGCCAGCAGCTACTCCGGGACAGGGACTAACTATGGCTACACCTTC
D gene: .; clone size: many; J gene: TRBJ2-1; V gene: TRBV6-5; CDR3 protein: CASSSLGPHNEQFF; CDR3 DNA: TGTGCCAGCAGTTCCCTAGGACCCCACAATGAGCAGTTCTTC
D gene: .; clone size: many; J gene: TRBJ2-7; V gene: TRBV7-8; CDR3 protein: CASSTGTYEQYF; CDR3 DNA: TGTGCCAGCAGCACCGGGACATACGAGCAGTACTTC
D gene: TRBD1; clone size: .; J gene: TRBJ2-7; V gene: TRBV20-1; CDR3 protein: CGARADRAYEQYF; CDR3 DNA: TGCGGTGCTAGAGCGGACAGGGCCTACGAGCAGTACTTC
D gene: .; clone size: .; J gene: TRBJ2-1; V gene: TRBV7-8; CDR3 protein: CASSLQGYEQFF; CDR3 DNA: TGTGCCAGCAGCCTACAGGGTTACGAGCAGTTCTTC
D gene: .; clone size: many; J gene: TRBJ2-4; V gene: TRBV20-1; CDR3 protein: CSATYQDRKNIQYF; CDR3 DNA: TGCAGTGCTACTTATCAGGATAGGAAAAACATTCAGTACTTC
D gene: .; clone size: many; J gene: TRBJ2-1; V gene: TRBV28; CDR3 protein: CASSISLAYPKFF; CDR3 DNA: TGTGCCAGCAGTATAAGCCTGGCCTACCCTAAGTTCTTC
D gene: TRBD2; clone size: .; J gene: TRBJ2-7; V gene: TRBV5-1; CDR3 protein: CASSRSGRNYEQYF; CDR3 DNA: TGCGCCAGCAGCCGTAGCGGGAGGAACTACGAGCAGTACTTC
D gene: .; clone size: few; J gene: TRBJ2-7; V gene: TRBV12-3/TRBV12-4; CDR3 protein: CASNIPGPTYEQYF; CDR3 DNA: TGTGCCAGCAATATCCCGGGACCAACCTACGAGCAGTACTTC
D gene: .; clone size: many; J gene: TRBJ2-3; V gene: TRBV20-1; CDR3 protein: CSARPGGTDTQYF; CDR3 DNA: TGCAGTGCTAGACCGGGAGGCACAGATACGCAGTATTTT
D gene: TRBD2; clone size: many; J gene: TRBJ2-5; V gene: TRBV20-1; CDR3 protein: CSAPGTSGRPETQYF; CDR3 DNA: TGCAGTGCTCCCGGGACTAGCGGGAGACCAGAGACCCAGTACTTC
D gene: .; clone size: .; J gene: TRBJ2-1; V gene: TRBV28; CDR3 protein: CANQTGSYEQFF; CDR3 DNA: TGTGCCAACCAAACAGGGAGCTATGAGCAGTTCTTC
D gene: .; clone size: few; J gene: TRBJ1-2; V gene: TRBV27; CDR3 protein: CASSLTGGYGYTF; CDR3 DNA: TGTGCCAGCAGTTTAACAGGCGGCTATGGCTACACCTTC
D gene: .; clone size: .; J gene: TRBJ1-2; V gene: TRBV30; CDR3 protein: CAWSFGNYGYTF; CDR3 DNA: TGTGCCTGGAGTTTCGGGAACTATGGCTACACCTTC
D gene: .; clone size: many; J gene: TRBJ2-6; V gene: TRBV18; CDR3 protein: CASSPSGPYSGANVLTF; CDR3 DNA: TGTGCCAGCTCACCCTCAGGACCGTACTCTGGGGCCAACGTCCTGACTTTC
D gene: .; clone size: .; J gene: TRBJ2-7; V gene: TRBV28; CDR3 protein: CASSFQGPYEQYF; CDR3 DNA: TGTGCCAGCAGTTTTCAGGGCCCCTACGAGCAGTACTTC
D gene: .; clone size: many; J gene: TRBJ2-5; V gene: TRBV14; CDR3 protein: CASSQERRGGETQYF; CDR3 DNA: TGTGCCAGCAGCCAAGAGAGACGGGGCGGGGAGACCCAGTACTTC
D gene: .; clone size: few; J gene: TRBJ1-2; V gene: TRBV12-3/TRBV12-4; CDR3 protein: CASSLIGDIYGYTF; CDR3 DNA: TGTGCCAGCAGTTTAATCGGGGACATATATGGCTACACCTTC
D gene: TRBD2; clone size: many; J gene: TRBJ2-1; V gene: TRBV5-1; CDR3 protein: CASSLGGGTSGNEQFF; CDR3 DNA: TGCGCCAGCAGCTTGGGAGGGGGGACTAGCGGCAATGAGCAGTTCTTC
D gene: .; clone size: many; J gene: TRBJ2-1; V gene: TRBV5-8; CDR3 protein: CASSLGFNSYNEQFF; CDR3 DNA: TGTGCCAGCAGCTTGGGGTTCAACTCCTACAATGAGCAGTTCTTC
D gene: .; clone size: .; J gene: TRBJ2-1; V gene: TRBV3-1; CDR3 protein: CASSQDARFDSEQFF; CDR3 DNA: TGTGCCAGCAGCCAAGATGCGAGGTTCGACAGTGAGCAGTTCTTC
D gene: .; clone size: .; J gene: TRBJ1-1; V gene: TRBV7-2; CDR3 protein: CTSGASEAFF; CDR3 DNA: TGTACCAGCGGCGCCTCTGAAGCTTTCTTT
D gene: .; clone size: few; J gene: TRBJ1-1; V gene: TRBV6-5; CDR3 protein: CASSSGTPNTEAFF; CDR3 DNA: TGTGCCAGCAGTTCCGGGACACCGAACACTGAAGCTTTCTTT
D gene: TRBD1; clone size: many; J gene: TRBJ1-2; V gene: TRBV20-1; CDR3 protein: CSARGDRGYGYTF; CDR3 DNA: TGCAGTGCTAGGGGGGACAGGGGATATGGCTACACCTTC
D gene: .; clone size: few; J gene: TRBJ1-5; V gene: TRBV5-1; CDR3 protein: CASSLARVEGNQPQHF; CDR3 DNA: TGCGCCAGCAGCTTGGCCAGGGTTGAGGGCAATCAGCCCCAGCATTTT
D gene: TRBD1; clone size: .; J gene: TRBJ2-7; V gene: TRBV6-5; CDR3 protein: CAGSRQGAIEQYF; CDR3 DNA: TGTGCCGGCAGTCGACAGGGGGCCATCGAGCAGTACTTC
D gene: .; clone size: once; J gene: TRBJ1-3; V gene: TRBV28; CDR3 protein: CASSKTASGNTIYF; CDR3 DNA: TGTGCCAGCAGTAAGACAGCCTCTGGAAACACCATATATTTT
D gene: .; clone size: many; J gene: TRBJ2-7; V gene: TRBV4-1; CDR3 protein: CASSQVKEDSIKQYF; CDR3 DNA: TGCGCCAGCAGCCAAGTCAAGGAGGACTCTATTAAGCAGTACTTC